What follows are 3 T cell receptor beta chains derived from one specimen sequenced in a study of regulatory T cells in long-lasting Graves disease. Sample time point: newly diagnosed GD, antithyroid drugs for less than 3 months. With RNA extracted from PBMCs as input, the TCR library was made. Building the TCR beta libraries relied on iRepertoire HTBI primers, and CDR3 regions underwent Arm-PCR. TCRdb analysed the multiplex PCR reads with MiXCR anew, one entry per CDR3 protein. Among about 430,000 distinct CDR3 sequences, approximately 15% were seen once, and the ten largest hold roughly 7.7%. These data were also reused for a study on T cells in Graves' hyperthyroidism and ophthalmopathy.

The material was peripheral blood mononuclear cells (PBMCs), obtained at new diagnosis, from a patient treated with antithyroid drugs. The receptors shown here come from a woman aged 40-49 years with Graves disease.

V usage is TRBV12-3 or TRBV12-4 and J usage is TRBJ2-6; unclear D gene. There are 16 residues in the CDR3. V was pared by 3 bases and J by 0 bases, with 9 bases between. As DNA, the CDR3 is TGTGCCAGCAGTTTTCTTCTCTCCTCTGGGGCCAACGTCCTGACTTTC. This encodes CASSFLLSSGANVLTF.

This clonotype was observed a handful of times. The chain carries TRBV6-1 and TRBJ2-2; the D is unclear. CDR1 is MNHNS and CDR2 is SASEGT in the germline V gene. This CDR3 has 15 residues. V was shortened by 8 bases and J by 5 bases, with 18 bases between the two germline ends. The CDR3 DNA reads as TGTGCCAGCCTATTAGAGCCAGCGCAGACCGGGGAGCTGTTTTTT. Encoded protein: CASLLEPAQTGELFF.

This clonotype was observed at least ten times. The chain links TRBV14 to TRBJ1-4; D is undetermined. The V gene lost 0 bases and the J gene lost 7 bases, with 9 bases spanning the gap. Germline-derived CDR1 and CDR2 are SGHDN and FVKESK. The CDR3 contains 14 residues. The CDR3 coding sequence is TGTGCCAGCAGCCAAGAAGGTTTGGGTGAAAAACTGTTTTTT. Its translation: CASSQEGLGEKLFF.